The next 4 T cell receptor beta chains were all read from a single sample in a study of cytomegalovirus exposure and HLA in healthy donors. The PCR made use of 60 Vbeta and 13 Jbeta primers. Produced via immunoSEQ multiplex PCR; TCRdb's table is partial and in-frame only. The sample includes about 200,000 clones. The sample taken for sequencing was PBMCs. The receptors stem from a man younger than 45 in good health and CMV-seronegative.

This chain uses TRBV11-3 with TRBJ1-1; 8 positions match TRBD1. This CDR3 comprises 16 residues. V was clipped by 3 bases and J by 2 bases; unmatched bases: 8. The germline V gene has CDR1 SGHNT and CDR2 YENEEA. The DNA for the CDR3 is TGTGCCAGCAGCTTCTCCACAGACAGGGGAAACACTGAAGCTTTCTTT. Its protein product is CASSFSTDRGNTEAFF.

The J gene is TRBJ2-3, the V gene TRBV7-3; 12 bases map to TRBD1. The V gene's germline CDR1 is SGHTA and CDR2 FQGTGA. V lost 2 bases and J lost 10; bases outside the gene matches: 10. The CDR3 contains 16 residues. The chain's CDR3 is CASSLLGRDRGRSQYF. CDR3 DNA: TGTGCCAGCAGCTTATTAGGGCGGGACAGGGGGCGTTCGCAGTATTTT.

V usage is TRBV9 and J usage is TRBJ2-3, with 13 bases matching TRBD2. V was clipped by 4 bases and J by 2 bases; unmatched bases: 10. The germline V gene encodes CDR1 SGDLS and CDR2 YYNGEE. This CDR3 is built from 18 residues. The CDR3 reads CASSPRRGLAGPTDTQYF. Here the CDR3 DNA reads TGTGCCAGCAGCCCCCGGAGGGGACTAGCGGGGCCCACAGATACGCAGTATTTT.

V gene TRBV30 combines with J gene TRBJ1-2; 11 bases align to TRBD1. V lost 2 bases, J lost 7 bases, and 9 bases stayed unmatched. Germline CDR1 and CDR2: GTSNPN and SVGIG (reference sequence). This CDR3 is built from 15 residues. The DNA of the CDR3 is TGTGCCTGGAGTCCTGGGACAGGGGGAGGATTTGGCTACACCTTC. It encodes CAWSPGTGGGFGYTF. Based on the CDR3 plus reference TRBV30 and TRBJ1-2, the full variable domain is SQTIHQWPATLVQPVGSPLSLECTVEGTSNPNLYWYRQAAGRGLQLLFYSVGIGQISSEVPQNLSASRPQDRQFILSSKKLLLSDSGFYLCAWSPGTGGGFGYTFGSGTRLTVV.